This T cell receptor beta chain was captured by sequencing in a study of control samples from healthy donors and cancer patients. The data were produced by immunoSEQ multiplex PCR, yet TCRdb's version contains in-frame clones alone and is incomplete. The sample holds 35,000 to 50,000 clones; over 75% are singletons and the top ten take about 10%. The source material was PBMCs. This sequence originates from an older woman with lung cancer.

DNA of the CDR3: TGCAGCGTTGAAGAGGGACTAGCCCAGGAGACCCAGTACTTC. This encodes CSVEEGLAQETQYF. The chain links TRBV29-1 to TRBJ2-5; 9 nucleotides match TRBD2. The V and J ends lost 0 bases and 5 bases, in that order; junction bases with no gene match: 4. CDR3 length equals 14 residues. Germline CDR1 and CDR2: SQVTM and ANQGSEA.